The 23 T cell receptor beta chains in this list originate from one sample, sequenced in a study of blood T cells in healthy people across ages (dated by TCRdb to 2013 to 2016). The library was generated by 5' RACE. Sequencing instrument: Illumina HiSeq 2500. A second about 6 to 11 cycle PCR used a sample-barcoded 5' primer and a J-beta primer mix. The public reads were reprocessed in TCRdb via fastp at Q25 and MiXCR, keeping in-frame beta chains. Here each entry gathers all rows of one CDR3 protein and keeps the most common genes and DNA. The sample contains 540,000 or so distinct CDR3 sequences, about 24% of them found a single time. 8.7% of the sample lies in the top ten. This sample was also put to use in a study of T cells of mothers and their children.

Sequenced: blood. The receptors stem from a boy younger than 18 in good health.

The sample holds a few counts of this clonotype. The chain is built from TRBV18 and TRBJ1-3; D gene unclear. The CDR3 is made up of 18 amino acids. Trimming removed 3 bases from V and 0 bases from J, with 18 bases in between. Germline CDR1 and CDR2: KGHSH and LQKENI. The CDR3 DNA reads TGTGCCAGCTCACCTCTGGGCCGCGCCCCCAGCTCTGGAAACACCATATATTTT. Residues: CASSPLGRAPSSGNTIYF.

Regarding this clonotype: One junction end does not reproduce the germline sequence, and a read error may be involved. The genes are TRBV20-1 and TRBJ1-4; no clear D. Germline V lookup: CDR1 DFQATT, CDR2 SNEGSKA (reference sequence). CDR3 size: 16 residues. CDR3: CSARPDAPIPYEKLFF. The CDR3 DNA reads TGCAGTGCTAGGCCTGATGCCCCCATACCTTATGAAAAACTATTTTTT.

This rearrangement joins TRBV4-3 to TRBJ2-1, with D unresolved. Deletions cut 0 bases from V and 4 bases from J, with 13 bases between. Looked up from germline, CDR1 is LGHNA and CDR2 is YSLEER. The CDR3 runs 16 residues. The DNA of the CDR3 is TGCGCCAGCAGCCAAGAATCGCCCCTTCTGTACAATGAGCAGTTCTTC. Translating it yields CASSQESPLLYNEQFF.

This clonotype was counted at least ten times. This chain uses TRBV4-3 with TRBJ2-6; weak D call: TRBD1 (5 bases). Deletions cut 0 bases from V and 4 bases from J, with 10 bases between. From germline, CDR1 is LGHNA and CDR2 YSLEER. This CDR3 has 16 residues. The CDR3 region has the DNA TGCGCCAGCAGCCAAGATTTAGGGGCAGGGGCCAACGTCCTGACTTTC. It codes for CASSQDLGAGANVLTF.

This clonotype has a handful of counts. This chain connects TRBV12-3 or TRBV12-4 to TRBJ1-1, with D unresolved. V lost 2 bases and J lost 5, with 12 bases in between. This CDR3 has 14 amino acids. CDR3 in amino acids: CASSLNGFRTEAFF. CDR3 DNA sequence: TGTGCCAGCAGTTTAAACGGGTTCCGGACTGAAGCTTTCTTT.

This clonotype was seen more than once but under ten times. The V gene is TRBV7-9, the J gene TRBJ2-7, with D possibly matching TRBD2 (6 bases). The V and J ends lost 4 bases and 1 base respectively, with 14 bases between them. CDR3 size: 15 residues. Germline V lookup: CDR1 SEHNR, CDR2 FQNEAQ (reference sequence). The DNA for the CDR3 is TGTGCCAGCAGCTCCACTCCGGGGGATTCCTACGAGCAGTACTTC. It codes for CASSSTPGDSYEQYF.

The J gene is TRBJ2-7, the V gene TRBV20-1; 8 nucleotides line up with TRBD2. The CDR3 extends over 14 amino acids. V gave up 5 bases and J gave up 2 bases; unmatched junction bases: 8. Germline-derived CDR1 and CDR2 are DFQATT and SNEGSKA (reference sequence). In DNA, the CDR3 is TGCAGTGCTGCGGTTGGCGGGAGGACCTACGAGCAGTACTTC. This codes for CSAAVGGRTYEQYF.

The chain recombines TRBV9 with TRBJ2-2, with TRBD1 matching 8 bases. The CDR3 extends over 13 amino acids. V shed 3 bases and J 6 bases; nucleotides not matched to a gene: 1. Germline assignment: CDR1 SGDLS and CDR2 YYNGEE. CDR3 nucleotide sequence: TGTGCCAGCAGCGGACAGGGGTCCGGGGAGCTGTTTTTT. It codes for CASSGQGSGELFF.

The chain uses TRBV28 and TRBJ2-5; 12 positions agree with TRBD1. The J call may not be correct, given that the DNA end is closer to TRBJ2-7. This CDR3 contains 15 residues. Germline CDR1 and CDR2: MDHEN and SYDVKM. CDR3 residues: CASSYPGTGGHEQYF. DNA for the CDR3: TGTGCCAGCAGCTATCCCGGGACAGGGGGCCACGAGCAGTACTTC.

The V call is TRBV7-2, the J call TRBJ1-3; 8 nucleotides align to TRBD1. J lost 2 bases, V lost 5 bases, and 14 bases had no gene match. Germline CDR1 SGHTA, CDR2 FQGNSA. The CDR3 is made up of 18 amino acids. The CDR3 is CASSPRTGTVNAGNTIYF. DNA of the CDR3: TGTGCCAGCAGCCCACGGACAGGGACAGTCAATGCTGGAAACACCATATATTTT.

V is TRBV7-2 and J is TRBJ1-2; the match to TRBD1 covers 7 bases. Germline V CDR1 and CDR2: SGHTA, FQGNSA. V lost 2 bases to trimming and J lost 8 bases; unmatched junction nucleotides: 14. The CDR3 has 16 residues. CDR3 bases: TGTGCCAGCAGCTTACGGACCACACAGGGGCTTGGGGGCTACACCTTC. The encoded protein is CASSLRTTQGLGGYTF.

The rearrangement joins TRBV5-4 to TRBJ1-2; D possibly corresponds to TRBD1 (6 bases). This CDR3 spans 14 amino acids. The V end lost 4 bases, the J end lost 8 bases, and 18 bases lay between the germline ends. Germline V gene data show CDR1 as SGHNT and CDR2 as YYREEE (reference sequence). CDR3: CASSVSGGLGGYTF. The CDR3 region has the DNA TGTGCCAGCAGCGTATCCGGGGGGCTAGGAGGCTACACCTTC.

The genes are TRBV7-9 and TRBJ2-5, with 7 bases identical to TRBD1. TRBJ2-1 explains the end of the DNA better; the J call may be wrong. Germline V CDR1 and CDR2: SEHNR, FQNEAQ (reference sequence). CDR3 length: 15 amino acids. The CDR3 protein is CASSPKWDSHDEQFF. The DNA of the CDR3 is TGTGCCAGCAGTCCAAAATGGGACAGTCACGATGAGCAGTTCTTC.

The rearrangement uses TRBV12-3 or TRBV12-4 and TRBJ1-5, with 7 bases that match TRBD1. This CDR3 contains 14 residues. J gave up 4 bases and V 7 bases, and 7 bases lay outside the gene matches. The CDR3 DNA follows: TGTGCCAGCACCTGGGGGGACAGTAATCAGCCCCAGCATTTT. This gives the protein CASTWGDSNQPQHF.

This clonotype has at least ten counts. V gene TRBV4-3 combines with J gene TRBJ2-3; weak D call: TRBD2 (7 bases). Trimming stripped 0 bases from V and 2 bases from J, with 15 bases between. Germline-derived CDR1 and CDR2 are LGHNA and YSLEER. There are 17 residues in the CDR3. The chain's CDR3 is CASSQEWGGAVTDTQYF. In DNA, the CDR3 is TGCGCCAGCAGCCAAGAATGGGGGGGGGCCGTCACAGATACGCAGTATTTT.

This clonotype showed up many times. The V call is TRBV7-2, the J call TRBJ2-7; D gene unclear. The V gene lost 5 bases and the J gene lost 2 bases, with 4 bases spanning the gap. The CDR3 runs to 11 residues. In germline, CDR1 is SGHTA, CDR2 FQGNSA. The CDR3 is CASSDAYEQYF. The DNA of the CDR3 is TGTGCCAGCAGCGACGCCTACGAGCAGTACTTC.

The rearrangement joins TRBV27 to TRBJ1-1; 8 bases match TRBD1. In germline, CDR1 is MNHEY, CDR2 SMNVEV (reference sequence). This CDR3 comprises 15 residues. After removal of 3 bases from V and 1 base from J, the junction contained 4 bases not matched to a gene. CDR3 DNA: TGTGCCAGCAGTTTCCAAGGACAGGGGAACACTGAAGCTTTCTTT. Its translation: CASSFQGQGNTEAFF.

This sequence joins TRBV7-2 and TRBJ1-2, with TRBD1 matching 9 bases. The CDR3 sequence is 16 residues long. Germline V gene data show CDR1 as SGHTA and CDR2 as FQGNSA. The J segment lost 6 bases and the V segment lost 0 bases, leaving 8 bases of the junction unmatched. For the CDR3, the DNA is TGTGCCAGCAGCTTAGCTTTGACAGGGGGAGTTGATGGCTACACCTTC. The encoded protein is CASSLALTGGVDGYTF.

The sample holds a few counts of this clonotype. The chain links TRBV27 to TRBJ2-4, with a possible D match to TRBD1 (6 bases). This CDR3 comprises 16 residues. Germline V gives CDR1 MNHEY, CDR2 SMNVEV (reference sequence). Trimming stripped 5 bases from V and 0 bases from J, with 14 bases between. The CDR3: CASSPRQERAKNIQYF. CDR3 sequence (DNA): TGTGCCAGCAGTCCGCGACAGGAAAGAGCCAAAAACATTCAGTACTTC.

This clonotype came up a few times. The junction does not match germline at one end; this may be a read error. The rearrangement joins TRBV7-2 to TRBJ1-5; D remains ambiguous. The CDR3 totals 15 residues. Germline V gene sequence: CDR1 SGHTA, CDR2 FQGNSA. The CDR3 DNA is TGTGCCGGCAGCTCTATGGGCATGTCTTATCAGCCCCAGCATTTT. Translation gives CAGSSMGMSYQPQHF.

This chain uses TRBV7-2 with TRBJ2-1; D is uncertain. The closer fit of TRBJ2-5 to the DNA end suggests the J call may be wrong. In germline, CDR1 is SGHTA, CDR2 FQGNSA. The CDR3 length is 15 residues. CDR3 DNA: TGTGCCAGCAGCTATACCAACCTCGGGCGTGAGACCCAGTACTTC. Amino acids: CASSYTNLGRETQYF.

There are a few counts of this clonotype. This chain links TRBV6-5 with TRBJ2-3, with D perhaps assigned TRBD1 or TRBD2 (6 bases each). The CDR3 has 16 residues. Between the trimmed V and J ends, which lost 2 bases and 4 bases, there was a span of 16 bases. CDR1 and CDR2 from the germline V gene are MNHEY and SVGAGI. DNA of the CDR3: TGTGCCAGCAGTTACCCCACAGAGGGGGGTCCAGATACGCAGTATTTT. Encoded protein: CASSYPTEGGPDTQYF.

This clonotype was recorded a few times. An end of the junction differs from the germline gene, which may be a read error. V usage is TRBV27 and J usage is TRBJ2-5, with D unclear. This CDR3 has 13 residues. Germline V lookup: CDR1 MNHEY, CDR2 SMNVEV (reference sequence). The CDR3 loop is CASSLSGQETRYF. In nucleotides, the CDR3 is TGTGCCAGCAGTTTATCGGGTCAAGAGACCCGGTACTTC.